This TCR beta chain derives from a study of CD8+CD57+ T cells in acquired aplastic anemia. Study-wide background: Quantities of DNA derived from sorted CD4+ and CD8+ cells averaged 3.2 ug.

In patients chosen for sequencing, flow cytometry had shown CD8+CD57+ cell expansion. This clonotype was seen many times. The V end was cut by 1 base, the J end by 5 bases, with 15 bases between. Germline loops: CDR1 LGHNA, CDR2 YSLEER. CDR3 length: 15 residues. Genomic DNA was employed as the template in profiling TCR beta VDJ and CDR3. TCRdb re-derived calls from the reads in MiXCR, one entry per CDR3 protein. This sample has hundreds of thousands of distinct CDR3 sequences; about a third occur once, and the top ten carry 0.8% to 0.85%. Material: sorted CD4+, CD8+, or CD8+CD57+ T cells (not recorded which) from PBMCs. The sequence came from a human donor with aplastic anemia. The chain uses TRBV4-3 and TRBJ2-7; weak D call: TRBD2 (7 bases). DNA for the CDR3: TGCGCCAGCAGCCAAGGAGGTCGGGGGGCCCACGAGCAGTACTTC. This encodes CASSQGGRGAHEQYF.